These 5 T cell receptor beta chains originate from one sample sequenced in a study of control samples from healthy donors and cancer patients. Clones were sequenced by immunoSEQ multiplex PCR, and TCRdb holds only the in-frame ones, with some missing. Among tens of thousands of clones listed, 70% to 90% were seen once. Material for sequencing was blood. These receptors came from a man in his fifties or sixties in good health.

This clone was counted a single time. The J gene is TRBJ1-2, the V gene TRBV12-3 or TRBV12-4; no definite D call. The V end lost 6 bases, the J end lost 2 bases, and 10 bases lay between the germline ends. CDR3 length: 13 residues. The CDR3: CASSLGRNYGYTF. The CDR3 DNA reads TGTGCCAGCAGCCTTGGACGGAACTATGGCTACACCTTC.

The chain employs TRBV7-2 and TRBJ2-5, with D possibly matching TRBD2 (6 bases). V lost 5 bases to trimming and J lost 6 bases, with 13 bases between them. The CDR3 totals 13 residues. Germline CDR1 and CDR2: SGHTA and FQGNSA. The CDR3, as DNA: TGTGCCAGCAGCCTGGACGGGGGACAGACCCAGTACTTC. This sequence encodes CASSLDGGQTQYF.

This chain links TRBV6-1 with TRBJ2-1; 7 bases line up with TRBD2. The ends lost 2 bases at V and 8 bases at J; junction bases unmatched: 12. CDR3 length: 16 amino acids. The germline V gene encodes CDR1 MNHNS and CDR2 SASEGT. CDR3 region: CASSELAAVAGDEQFF. CDR3 coding DNA: TGTGCCAGCAGTGAATTGGCTGCCGTGGCGGGAGATGAGCAGTTCTTC.

J is TRBJ2-5 and V is TRBV7-2; perhaps TRBD2 as D (6 bases). This CDR3 is built from 13 residues. V gave up 0 bases and J gave up 4 bases, with 6 bases separating them. CDR1 is SGHTA, CDR2 FQGNSA, per germline. CDR3 DNA sequence: TGTGCCAGCAGCTTAGCGGAGGGAGAGACCCAGTACTTC. It specifies CASSLAEGETQYF.

The chain couples TRBV9 to TRBJ2-3; 7 nucleotides match TRBD1. This CDR3 has 14 amino acids. Per germline, CDR1 SGDLS and CDR2 YYNGEE. With 4 bases clipped from V and 4 bases from J, the junction kept 6 bases outside the gene matches. This chain's CDR3 is CASSPLGQPDTQYF. The CDR3 DNA follows: TGTGCCAGCAGCCCCCTGGGACAGCCAGATACGCAGTATTTT.